The table lists the clone carrying this T cell receptor beta chain with a few counts. The source of the sample is a study of blood T cells in healthy people across ages. It was with a sample-barcoded 5' primer and a J-beta primer mix that a second PCR of about 6 to 11 cycles was run. TCRdb re-analysed the 5' RACE reads in MiXCR, keeping a single row per CDR3 protein. The data hold approximately 600,000 distinct CDR3 sequences, with 45% to 65% observed a single time. Germline V lookup: CDR1 MGHRA, CDR2 YSYEKL. The V and J ends lost 0 bases and 4 bases respectively, with 18 bases between them. This CDR3 is built from 17 residues.

This TCR was sampled from a man aged 60 to 69 in good health. The material sequenced was blood. The rearrangement links TRBV4-1 to TRBJ1-2; D gene ambiguous. This chain's CDR3 is CASSQDDREESGYGYTF. Written as DNA, the CDR3 is TGCGCCAGCAGCCAAGATGATCGGGAAGAGAGTGGCTATGGCTACACCTTC.